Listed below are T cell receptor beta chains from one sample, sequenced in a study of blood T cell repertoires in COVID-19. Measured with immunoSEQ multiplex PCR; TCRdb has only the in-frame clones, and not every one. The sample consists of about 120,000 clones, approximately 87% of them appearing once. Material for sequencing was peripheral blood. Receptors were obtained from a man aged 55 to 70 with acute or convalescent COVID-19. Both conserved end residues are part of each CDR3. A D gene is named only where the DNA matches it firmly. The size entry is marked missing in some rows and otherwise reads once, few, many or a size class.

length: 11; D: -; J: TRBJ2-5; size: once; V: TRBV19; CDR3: CASSGSWTQYF; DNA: TGTGCCAGTAGCGGGAGCTGGACCCAGTACTTC
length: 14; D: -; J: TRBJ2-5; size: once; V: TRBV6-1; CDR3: CASSEMAGQETQYF; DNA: TGTGCCAGCAGTGAAATGGCAGGGCAAGAGACCCAGTACTTC
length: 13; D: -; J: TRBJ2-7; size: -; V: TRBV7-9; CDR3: CASSDSGDYEQYF; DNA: TGTGCCAGCAGCGACTCCGGGGACTACGAGCAGTACTTC
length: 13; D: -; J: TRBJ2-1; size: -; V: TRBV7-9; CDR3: CASRSGQLNEQFF; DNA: TGTGCCAGCAGATCAGGACAGTTAAATGAGCAGTTCTTC
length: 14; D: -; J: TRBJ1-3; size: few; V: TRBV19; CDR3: CASRRQSSGNTIYF; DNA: TGTGCCAGTAGACGACAGAGCTCTGGAAACACCATATATTTT
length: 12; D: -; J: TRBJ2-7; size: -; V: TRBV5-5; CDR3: CASSSYSYEQYF; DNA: TGTGCCAGCAGCTCTTACTCCTACGAGCAGTACTTC
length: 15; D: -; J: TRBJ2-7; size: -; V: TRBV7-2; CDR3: CASSLAQASSYEQYF; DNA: TGTGCCAGCAGCTTAGCGCAGGCCAGCTCCTACGAGCAGTACTTC
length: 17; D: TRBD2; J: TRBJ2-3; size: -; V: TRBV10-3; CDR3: CAISESKGAGAPDTQYF; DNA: TGTGCCATCAGTGAGTCGAAGGGAGCGGGAGCGCCAGATACGCAGTATTTT
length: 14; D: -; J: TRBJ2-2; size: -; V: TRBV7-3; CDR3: CASSGDFNTGELFF; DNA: TGTGCCAGCAGCGGGGACTTTAACACCGGGGAGCTGTTTTTT
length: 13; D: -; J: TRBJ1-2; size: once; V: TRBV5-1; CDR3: CASSAGSSFGYTF; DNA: TGCGCCAGCAGTGCCGGGAGCAGCTTCGGCTACACCTTC
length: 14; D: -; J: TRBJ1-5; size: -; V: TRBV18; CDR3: CASSPGGSNQPQHF; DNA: TGTGCCAGCTCACCAGGGGGGAGCAATCAGCCCCAGCATTTT
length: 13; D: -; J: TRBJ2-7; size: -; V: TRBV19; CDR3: CASRRQGVDEQYF; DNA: TGTGCCAGTAGGAGGCAAGGGGTCGACGAGCAGTACTTC
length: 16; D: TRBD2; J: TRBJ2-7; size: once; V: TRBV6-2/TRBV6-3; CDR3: CASSYGRLAGVDEQYF; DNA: TGTGCCAGCAGTTACGGCAGGCTAGCGGGAGTCGACGAGCAGTACTTC
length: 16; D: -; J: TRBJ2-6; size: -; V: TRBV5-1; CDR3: CASSPIGVSGANVLTF; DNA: TGCGCCAGCAGCCCTATCGGGGTCTCTGGGGCCAACGTCCTGACTTTC
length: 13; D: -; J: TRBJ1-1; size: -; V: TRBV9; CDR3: CATSQGGRTEAFF; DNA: TGTGCCACCTCACAGGGTGGAAGGACTGAAGCTTTCTTT
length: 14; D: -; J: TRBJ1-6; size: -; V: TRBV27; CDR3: CASSKGDDNSPLHF; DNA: TGTGCCAGCTCCAAGGGAGACGATAATTCACCCCTCCACTTT
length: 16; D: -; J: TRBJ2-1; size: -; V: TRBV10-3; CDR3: CAISARRETSYNEQFF; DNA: TGTGCCATCAGTGCCCGTCGGGAGACCTCCTACAATGAGCAGTTCTTC